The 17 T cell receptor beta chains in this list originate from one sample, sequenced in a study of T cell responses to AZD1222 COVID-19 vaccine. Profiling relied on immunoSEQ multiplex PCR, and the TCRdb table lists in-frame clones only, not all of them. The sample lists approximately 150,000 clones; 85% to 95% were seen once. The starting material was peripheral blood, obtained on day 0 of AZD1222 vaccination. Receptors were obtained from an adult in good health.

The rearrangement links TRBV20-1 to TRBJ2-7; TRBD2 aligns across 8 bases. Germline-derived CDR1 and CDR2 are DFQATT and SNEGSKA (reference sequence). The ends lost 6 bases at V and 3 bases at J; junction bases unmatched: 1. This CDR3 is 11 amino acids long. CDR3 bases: TGCAGTGCCGCGGGGGGCTACGAGCAGTACGTC. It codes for CSAAGGYEQYV.

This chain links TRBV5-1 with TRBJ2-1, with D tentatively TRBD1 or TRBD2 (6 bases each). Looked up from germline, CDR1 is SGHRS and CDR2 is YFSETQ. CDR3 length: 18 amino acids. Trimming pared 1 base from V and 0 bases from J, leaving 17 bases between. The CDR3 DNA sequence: TGCGCCAGCAGCTTGTTATCGGGGGCCAGCTTCTCCTACAATGAGCAGTTCTTC. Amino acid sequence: CASSLLSGASFSYNEQFF.

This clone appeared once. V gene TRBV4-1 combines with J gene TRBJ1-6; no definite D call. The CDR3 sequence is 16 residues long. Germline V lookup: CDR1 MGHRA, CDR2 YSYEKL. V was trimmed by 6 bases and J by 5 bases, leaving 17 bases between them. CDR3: CASRRASGENNSPLHF. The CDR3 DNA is TGCGCCAGCAGAAGGGCCTCCGGGGAGAATAATTCACCCCTCCACTTT.

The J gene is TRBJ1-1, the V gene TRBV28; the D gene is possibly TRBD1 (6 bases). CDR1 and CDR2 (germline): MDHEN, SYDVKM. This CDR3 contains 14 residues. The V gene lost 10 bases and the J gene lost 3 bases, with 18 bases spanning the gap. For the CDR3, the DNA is TGTGCCACCGAAGGGGGGCTTGGGTACACTGAAGCTTTCTTT. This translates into CATEGGLGYTEAFF.

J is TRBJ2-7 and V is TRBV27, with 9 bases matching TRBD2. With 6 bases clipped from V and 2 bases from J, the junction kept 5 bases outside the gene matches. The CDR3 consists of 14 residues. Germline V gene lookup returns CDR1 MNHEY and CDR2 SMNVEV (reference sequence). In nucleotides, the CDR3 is TGTGCCAGCAGCCAGGGACTAGCCCCCTACGAGCAGTACGTC. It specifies CASSQGLAPYEQYV.

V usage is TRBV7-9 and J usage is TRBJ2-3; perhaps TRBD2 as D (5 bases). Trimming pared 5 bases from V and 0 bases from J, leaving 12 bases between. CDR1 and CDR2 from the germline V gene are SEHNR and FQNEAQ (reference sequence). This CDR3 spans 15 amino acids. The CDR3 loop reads CASSEQRTSTDTQYF. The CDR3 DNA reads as TGTGCCAGCAGCGAACAGCGGACTAGCACAGATACGCAGTATTTT.

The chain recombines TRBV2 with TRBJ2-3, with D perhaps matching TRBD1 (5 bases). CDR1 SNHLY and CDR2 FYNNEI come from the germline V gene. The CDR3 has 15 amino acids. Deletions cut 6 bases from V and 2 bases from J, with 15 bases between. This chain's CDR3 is CASRGLGVPTDTQYF. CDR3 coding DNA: TGTGCCAGCAGGGGGCTAGGTGTCCCCACAGATACGCAGTATTTT.

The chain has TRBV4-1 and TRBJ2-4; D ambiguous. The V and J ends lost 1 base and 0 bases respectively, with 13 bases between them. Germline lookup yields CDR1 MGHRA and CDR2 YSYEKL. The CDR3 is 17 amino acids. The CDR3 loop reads CASSQGAQSLAKNIQYF. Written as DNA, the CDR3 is TGCGCCAGCAGCCAAGGGGCCCAGTCCTTAGCCAAAAACATTCAGTACTTC.

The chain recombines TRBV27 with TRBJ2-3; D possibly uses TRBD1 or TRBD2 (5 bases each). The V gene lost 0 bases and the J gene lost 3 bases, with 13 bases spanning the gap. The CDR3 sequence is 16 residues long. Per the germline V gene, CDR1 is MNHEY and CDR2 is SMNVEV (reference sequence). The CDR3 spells CASSLSGVPGTDTQYF. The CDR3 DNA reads TGTGCCAGCAGTTTATCGGGGGTTCCCGGGACAGATACGCAGTATTTT.

CDR3 nucleotide sequence: TGTGCCAGCAGTTTTGGCCTAAGCTCCTATAATTCACCCCTCCACTTT. The encoded protein is CASSFGLSSYNSPLHF. The chain recombines TRBV28 with TRBJ1-6; no firm D call. The CDR3 is made up of 16 amino acids. The germline V and J ends were trimmed by 3 bases and 0 bases, with 9 bases remaining between them. Per germline, CDR1 MDHEN and CDR2 SYDVKM.

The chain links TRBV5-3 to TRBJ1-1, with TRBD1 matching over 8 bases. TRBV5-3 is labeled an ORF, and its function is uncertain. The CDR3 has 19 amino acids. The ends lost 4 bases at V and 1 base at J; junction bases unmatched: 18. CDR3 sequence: CARSPLRDRRGGENTEAFF. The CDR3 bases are TGTGCCAGAAGCCCACTCCGGGACAGGAGGGGAGGGGAGAACACTGAAGCTTTCTTT.

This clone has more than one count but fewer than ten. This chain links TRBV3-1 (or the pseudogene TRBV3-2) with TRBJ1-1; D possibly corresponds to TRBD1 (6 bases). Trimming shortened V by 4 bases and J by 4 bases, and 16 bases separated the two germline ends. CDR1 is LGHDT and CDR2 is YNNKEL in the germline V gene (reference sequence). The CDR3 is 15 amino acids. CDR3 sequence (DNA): TGTGCCAGCAGCCCCCAACAGGGATTCGGCACTGAAGCTTTCTTT. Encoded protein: CASSPQQGFGTEAFF.

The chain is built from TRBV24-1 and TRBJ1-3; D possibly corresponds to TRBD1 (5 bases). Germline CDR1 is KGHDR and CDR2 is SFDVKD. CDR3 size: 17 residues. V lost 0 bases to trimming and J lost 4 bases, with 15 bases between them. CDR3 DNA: TGTGCCACCAGTGATTTGCCGGACGGGGGTGACGGAAACACCATATATTTT. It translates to CATSDLPDGGDGNTIYF.

CDR3 sequence: CASSLVGGTPAGANVLTF. The DNA of the CDR3 is TGTGCCAGCAGCTTGGTCGGGGGAACACCTGCTGGGGCCAACGTCCTGACTTTC. The V call is TRBV5-5, the J call TRBJ2-6, with a weak D call TRBD2 (6 bases). Trimming removed 0 bases at V and 2 bases at J, with 15 bases between. Germline assignment: CDR1 SGHKS and CDR2 YYEKEE (reference sequence). CDR3 length: 18 residues.

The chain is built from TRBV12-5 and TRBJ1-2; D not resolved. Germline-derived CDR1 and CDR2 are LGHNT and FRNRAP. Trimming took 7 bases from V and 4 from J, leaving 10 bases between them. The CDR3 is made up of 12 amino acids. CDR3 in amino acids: CASASEAYGYTF. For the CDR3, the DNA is TGTGCTAGTGCGTCCGAAGCCTATGGCTACACCTTC.

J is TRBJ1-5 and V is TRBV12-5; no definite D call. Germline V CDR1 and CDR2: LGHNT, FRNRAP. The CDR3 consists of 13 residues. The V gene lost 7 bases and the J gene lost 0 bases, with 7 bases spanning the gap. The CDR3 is CASDRDSNQPQHF. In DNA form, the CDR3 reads TGTGCTAGTGACCGGGATAGCAATCAGCCCCAGCATTTT.

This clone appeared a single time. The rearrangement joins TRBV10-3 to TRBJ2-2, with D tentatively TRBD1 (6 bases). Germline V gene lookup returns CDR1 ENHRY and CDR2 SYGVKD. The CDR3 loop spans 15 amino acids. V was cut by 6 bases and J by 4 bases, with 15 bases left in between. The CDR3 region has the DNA TGTGCCATCAGGGTCGGCCAGGGGATCACCGGGGAGCTGTTTTTT. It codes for CAIRVGQGITGELFF.